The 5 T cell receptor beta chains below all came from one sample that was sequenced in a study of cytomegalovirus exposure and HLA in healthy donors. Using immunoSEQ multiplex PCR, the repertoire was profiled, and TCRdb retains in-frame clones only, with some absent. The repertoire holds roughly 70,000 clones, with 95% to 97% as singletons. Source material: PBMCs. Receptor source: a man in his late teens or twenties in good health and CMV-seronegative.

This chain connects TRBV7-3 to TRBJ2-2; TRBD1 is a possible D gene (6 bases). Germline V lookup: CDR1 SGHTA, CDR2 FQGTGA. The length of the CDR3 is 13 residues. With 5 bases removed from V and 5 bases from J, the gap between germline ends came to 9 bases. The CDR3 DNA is TGTGCCAGCAGCCCACAGGGAACCGGGGAGCTGTTTTTT. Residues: CASSPQGTGELFF.

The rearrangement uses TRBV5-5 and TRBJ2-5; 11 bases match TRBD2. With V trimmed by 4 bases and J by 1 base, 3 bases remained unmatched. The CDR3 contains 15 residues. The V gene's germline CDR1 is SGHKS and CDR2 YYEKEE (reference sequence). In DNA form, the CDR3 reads TGTGCCAGCAGCCTTGGGACTAGCGGCCAAGAGACCCAGTACTTC. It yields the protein CASSLGTSGQETQYF.

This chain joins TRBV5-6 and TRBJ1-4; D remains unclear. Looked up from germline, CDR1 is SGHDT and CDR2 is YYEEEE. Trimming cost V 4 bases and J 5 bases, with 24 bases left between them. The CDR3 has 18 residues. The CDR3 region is CASSPKESLVGMNEKLFF. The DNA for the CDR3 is TGTGCCAGCAGCCCAAAAGAGAGTCTAGTTGGTATGAATGAAAAACTGTTTTTT.

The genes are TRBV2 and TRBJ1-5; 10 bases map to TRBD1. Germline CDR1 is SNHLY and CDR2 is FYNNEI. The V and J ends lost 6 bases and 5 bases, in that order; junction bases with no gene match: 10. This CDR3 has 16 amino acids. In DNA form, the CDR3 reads TGTGCCAGCAGCCACGGGACAGGGGTGGGATATCAGCCCCAGCATTTT. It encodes CASSHGTGVGYQPQHF.

CDR3 nucleotide sequence: TGTGCCAGCAGTTCCATACACCCCCGCTCTGGAAACACCATATATTTT. Translated: CASSSIHPRSGNTIYF. The rearrangement uses TRBV6-5 and TRBJ1-3, with D uncertain. The V gene lost 4 bases and the J gene lost 0 bases, with 13 bases spanning the gap. Germline values: CDR1 MNHEY, CDR2 SVGAGI. This CDR3 contains 16 residues.